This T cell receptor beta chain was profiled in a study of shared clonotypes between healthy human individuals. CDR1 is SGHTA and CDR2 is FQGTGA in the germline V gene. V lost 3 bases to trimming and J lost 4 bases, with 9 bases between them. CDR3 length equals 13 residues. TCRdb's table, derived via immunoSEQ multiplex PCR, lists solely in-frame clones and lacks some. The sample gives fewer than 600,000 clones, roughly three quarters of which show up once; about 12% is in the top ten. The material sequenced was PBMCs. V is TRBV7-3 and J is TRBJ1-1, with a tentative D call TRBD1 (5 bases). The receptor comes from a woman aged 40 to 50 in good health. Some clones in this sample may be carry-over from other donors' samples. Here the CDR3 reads CASSFQQGTEAFF. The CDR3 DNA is TGTGCCAGCAGCTTCCAGCAGGGCACTGAAGCTTTCTTT.